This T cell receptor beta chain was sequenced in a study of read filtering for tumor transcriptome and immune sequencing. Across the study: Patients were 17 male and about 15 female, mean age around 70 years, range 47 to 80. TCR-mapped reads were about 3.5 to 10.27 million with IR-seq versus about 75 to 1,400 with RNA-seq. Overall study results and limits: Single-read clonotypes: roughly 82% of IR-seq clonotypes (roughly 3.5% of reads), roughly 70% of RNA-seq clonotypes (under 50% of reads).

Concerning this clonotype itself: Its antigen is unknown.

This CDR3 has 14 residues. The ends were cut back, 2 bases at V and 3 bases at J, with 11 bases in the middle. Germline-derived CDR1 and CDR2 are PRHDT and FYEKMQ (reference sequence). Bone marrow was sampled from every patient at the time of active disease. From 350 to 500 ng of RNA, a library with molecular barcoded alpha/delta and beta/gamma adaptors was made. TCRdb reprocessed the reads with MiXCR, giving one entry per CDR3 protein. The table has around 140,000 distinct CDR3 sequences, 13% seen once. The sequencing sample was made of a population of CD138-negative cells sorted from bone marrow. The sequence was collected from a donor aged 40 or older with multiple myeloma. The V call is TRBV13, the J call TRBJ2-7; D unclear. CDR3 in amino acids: CASSLRQAVYEQYF. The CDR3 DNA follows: TGTGCCAGCAGCTTAAGGCAGGCCGTCTACGAGCAGTACTTC.